These 28 T cell receptor beta chains were sequenced from one sample in a study of T cells in Graves' hyperthyroidism and ophthalmopathy. Amplification targeted TCR beta CDR3 regions from RNA transcripts. First-round RT-PCR of the TCR CDR3 relied on the HTBI primer set. A single record per CDR3 protein comes from TCRdb applying MiXCR to the multiplex PCR reads. This sample has fewer than 500,000 distinct CDR3 sequences, with about 15% found just once. Sequencing input: blood. These receptors originate from a man aged 18 to 30 with Graves' ophthalmopathy.

This clonotype was observed a handful of times. The V gene is TRBV27, the J gene TRBJ1-5; possible D gene TRBD1, 6 bases. CDR1 MNHEY and CDR2 SMNVEV come from the germline V gene (reference sequence). V was shortened by 3 bases and J by 3 bases, with 9 bases between the two germline ends. The CDR3 runs 14 residues. CDR3 residues: CASSFGGHNQPQHF. The DNA for the CDR3 is TGTGCCAGCAGTTTTGGGGGCCACAATCAGCCCCAGCATTTT.

This rearrangement joins TRBV7-3 to TRBJ2-1; 7 bases line up with TRBD2. This CDR3 spans 14 amino acids. CDR1 SGHTA and CDR2 FQGTGA come from the germline V gene. The V segment lost 3 bases and the J segment 13 bases; nucleotides outside the gene matches: 12. The CDR3 DNA follows: TGTGCCAGCAGCTTCGCCGGGACTAAAGGGGAACAGTTCTTC. Its protein is CASSFAGTKGEQFF.

The DNA for the CDR3 is TGTGCCAGCAGCTTGGCAACGGGACAGGGAGGCAATGAGCAGTTCTTC. It is translated as CASSLATGQGGNEQFF. The V call is TRBV5-6, the J call TRBJ2-1, with 9 bases lining up with TRBD1. The CDR3 consists of 16 residues. The trim removed 0 bases at V and 6 bases at J, leaving 7 bases unmatched. Germline V gene sequence: CDR1 SGHDT, CDR2 YYEEEE.

This rearrangement joins TRBV5-1 to TRBJ1-3, with 7 bases fitting TRBD1. Germline values: CDR1 SGHRS, CDR2 YFSETQ. Trimming took 4 bases from V and 3 from J; bases not matched to a gene: 7. The CDR3 sequence is 15 residues long. This CDR3 is CASSGGTEFGNTIYF. CDR3 nucleotides: TGCGCCAGCAGCGGCGGGACAGAATTTGGAAACACCATATATTTT.

V and J are TRBV20-1 and TRBJ2-2; D is tentatively TRBD1 or TRBD2 (5 bases each). In germline, CDR1 is DFQATT, CDR2 SNEGSKA (reference sequence). Trimming pared 0 bases from V and 5 bases from J, leaving 7 bases between. This CDR3 is 13 amino acids long. This CDR3 reads CSAREGVTGELFF. The CDR3 DNA is TGCAGTGCTAGAGAGGGGGTAACCGGGGAGCTGTTTTTT.

The sample holds many counts of this clonotype. This chain uses TRBV7-8 with TRBJ2-7; D gene uncertain. Per germline, CDR1 SGHVS and CDR2 FQNEAQ. The germline V and J ends were trimmed by 6 bases and 7 bases, with 13 bases remaining between them. This CDR3 has 12 amino acids. The CDR3 bases are TGTGCCAGCAGTTTTTTCCCTGGGGAGCAGTACTTC. The encoded protein is CASSFFPGEQYF.

This clonotype was found a few times. The chain has TRBV15 and TRBJ2-2; 8 bases match TRBD1. The CDR3 has 16 amino acids. V lost 0 bases to trimming and J lost 4 bases; unmatched junction nucleotides: 4. The germline V gene has CDR1 LNHNV and CDR2 YYDKDF (reference sequence). As DNA, the CDR3 is TGTGCCACCAGCAGAGATCCGACAGGGGTCACCGGGGAGCTGTTTTTT. Amino acids: CATSRDPTGVTGELFF.

This chain's CDR3 is CASSQRLGTDTQYF. As DNA, the CDR3 is TGCGCCAGCAGCCAGCGGCTAGGCACAGATACGCAGTATTTT. The rearrangement links TRBV4-1 to TRBJ2-3; no clear D gene. The CDR3 is 14 residues long. Trimming pared 3 bases from V and 1 base from J, leaving 8 bases between. In germline, CDR1 is MGHRA, CDR2 YSYEKL.

This clonotype was detected a few times. This chain joins TRBV15 and TRBJ1-5; D is unresolved. CDR1 and CDR2 from the germline V gene are LNHNV and YYDKDF (reference sequence). Deletions cut 5 bases from V and 0 bases from J, with 8 bases between. The CDR3 sequence is 14 residues long. The CDR3 nucleotides are TGTGCCACCAGCGCGTGGGATAGCAATCAGCCCCAGCATTTT. Its protein is CATSAWDSNQPQHF. The full variable domain, its missing parts supplied by reference TRBV15 and TRBJ1-5, is DAMVIQNPRYQVTQFGKPVTLSCSQTLNHNVMYWYQQKSSQAPKLLFHYYDKDFNNEADTPDNFQSRRPNTSFCFLDIRSPGLGDTAMYLCATSAWDSNQPQHFGDGTRLSIL.

This clonotype occurred many times. The chain links TRBV7-2 to TRBJ2-1; D may be TRBD2 (6 bases). The CDR3 covers 15 residues. V lost 6 bases, J lost 9 bases, and 21 bases lay in between. Germline CDR1 and CDR2: SGHTA and FQGNSA. This chain's CDR3 is CASSTTGGWSPEQFF. Written as DNA, the CDR3 is TGTGCCAGCAGTACCACCGGGGGATGGAGTCCTGAGCAGTTCTTC.

This clonotype was seen ten or more times. The rearrangement links TRBV27 to TRBJ2-1, with D unclear. Germline assignment: CDR1 MNHEY and CDR2 SMNVEV (reference sequence). V was pared by 3 bases and J by 4 bases, with 13 bases between. CDR3 length: 15 amino acids. CDR3 nucleotide sequence: TGTGCCAGCAGTTTTGTACCGACGAAGTACAATGAGCAGTTCTTC. Encoded protein: CASSFVPTKYNEQFF.

This clonotype was seen many times. This chain uses TRBV12-3 or TRBV12-4 with TRBJ2-1; 8 bases are shared with TRBD2. V trimming: 2 bases; J trimming: 9 bases; junction bases outside the gene matches: 3. The CDR3 is 13 amino acids. The CDR3 DNA sequence: TGTGCCAGCAGTTTACGGGAGGGTGGTGAGCAGTTCTTC. Its translation is CASSLREGGEQFF.

This clonotype showed up many times. The chain uses TRBV5-6 and TRBJ2-2, with D unclear. V lost 4 bases and J lost 7, with 8 bases in between. CDR3 length: 12 residues. Germline loops: CDR1 SGHDT, CDR2 YYEEEE. The CDR3 sequence: CASSPRYGELFF. The CDR3 bases are TGTGCCAGCAGCCCCCGGTACGGGGAGCTGTTTTTT. The whole variable domain, remainder taken from reference TRBV5-6 and TRBJ2-2, is DAGVTQSPTHLIKTRGQQVTLRCSPKSGHDTVSWYQQALGQGPQFIFQYYEEEERQRGNFPDRFSGHQFPNYSSELNVNALLLGDSALYLCASSPRYGELFFGEGSRLTVL.

The J gene is TRBJ2-7, the V gene TRBV5-1; TRBD2 aligns across 9 bases. CDR1 is SGHRS, CDR2 YFSETQ, per germline. Losses at the gene ends were 4 bases for V and 2 bases for J; bases not matched to a gene: 10. This CDR3 has 16 amino acids. The CDR3 loop is CASSPRLAEQTYEQYF. Written as DNA, the CDR3 is TGCGCCAGCAGCCCTAGACTAGCGGAACAAACCTACGAGCAGTACTTC. Looking up the rest from reference TRBV5-1 and TRBJ2-7 gives the full variable domain: KAGVTQTPRYLIKTRGQQVTLSCSPISGHRSVSWYQQTPGQGLQFLFEYFSETQRNKGNFPGRFSGRQFSNSRSEMNVSTLELGDSALYLCASSPRLAEQTYEQYFGPGTRLTVT.

V is TRBV29-1 and J is TRBJ1-5; D not resolved. Germline V gene sequence: CDR1 SQVTM, CDR2 ANQGSEA. V shed 4 bases and J shed 0 bases, with 7 bases lying between them. There are 13 residues in the CDR3. CDR3 DNA: TGCAGCGTTGGAGCAGGTAGCAATCAGCCCCAGCATTTT. Amino acids: CSVGAGSNQPQHF.

This chain joins TRBV30 and TRBJ1-5, with 11 nucleotides matching TRBD1. The V segment lost 6 bases and the J segment 5 bases; nucleotides outside the gene matches: 6. Germline CDR1 GTSNPN, CDR2 SVGIG (reference sequence). The CDR3 extends over 14 amino acids. CDR3 in amino acids: CACARDRGDQPQHF. CDR3 in DNA: TGTGCCTGCGCCCGGGACAGGGGGGATCAGCCCCAGCATTTT.

This clonotype was observed many times. One end of the junction does not line up with germline, which may come from a read error. This chain joins TRBV27 and TRBJ1-1; D possibly corresponds to TRBD1 (6 bases). The germline V gene encodes CDR1 MNHEY and CDR2 SMNVEV (reference sequence). The CDR3 is 13 residues long. The CDR3 sequence: CASSGGLNTEAFF. DNA of the CDR3: TGCGCCAGCAGCGGGGGGCTTAACACTGAAGCTTTCTTT.

This clonotype has at least ten counts. This chain connects TRBV7-8 to TRBJ2-7; 9 nucleotides agree with TRBD1. V lost 1 base to trimming and J lost 6 bases; unmatched junction nucleotides: 7. CDR3 size: 15 residues. Germline-derived CDR1 and CDR2 are SGHVS and FQNEAQ. CDR3 nucleotide sequence: TGTGCCAGCAGCTTAGGCGGGACAGGGTGGTTCGAGCAGTACTTC. The encoded protein is CASSLGGTGWFEQYF.

This clonotype was seen repeatedly, ten times or more. This chain uses TRBV6-1 with TRBJ2-7, with a possible D match to TRBD2 (7 bases). The CDR3 has 13 amino acids. V lost 5 bases and J lost 6, with 14 bases in between. From germline, CDR1 is MNHNS and CDR2 SASEGT. CDR3 in amino acids: CASSPGGGGEQYF. CDR3 nucleotides: TGTGCCAGCAGTCCCGGGGGAGGGGGCGAGCAGTACTTC.

The table lists this clonotype with many counts. This chain connects TRBV20-1 to TRBJ2-7; 7 positions match TRBD2. Per the germline V gene, CDR1 is DFQATT and CDR2 is SNEGSKA (reference sequence). V trimming: 2 bases; J trimming: 3 bases; junction bases outside the gene matches: 7. This CDR3 has 14 amino acids. Here the CDR3 reads CSARLPSGIYEQYF. CDR3 DNA: TGCAGTGCTAGACTGCCTAGCGGCATCTACGAGCAGTACTTC.

The sample holds many counts of this clonotype. The chain links TRBV6-2 or TRBV6-3 to TRBJ2-7; D possibly uses TRBD1 or TRBD2 (5 bases each). The V gene lost 7 bases and the J gene lost 3 bases, with 13 bases spanning the gap. This CDR3 contains 13 residues. Germline V CDR1 and CDR2: MNHEY, SVGEGT. The CDR3 DNA sequence: TGTGCCAGCACTCCCGGGACGCACTACGAGCAGTACTTC. Its protein is CASTPGTHYEQYF.

This clonotype turned up a few times. The chain is built from TRBV29-1 and TRBJ1-4; D is perhaps TRBD1 (5 bases). Trimming cost V 4 bases and J 11 bases, with 14 bases left between them. The length of the CDR3 is 12 residues. Per germline, CDR1 SQVTM and CDR2 ANQGSEA. CDR3 nucleotide sequence: TGCAGCGTTGGTTGGGGGGGGGAGAAACTGTTTTTT. It translates to CSVGWGGEKLFF. The full variable domain, rest sourced from reference TRBV29-1 and TRBJ1-4, is SAVISQKPSRDICQRGTSLTIQCQVDSQVTMMFWYRQQPGQSLTLIATANQGSEATYESGFVIDKFPISRPNLTFSTLTVSNMSPEDSSIYLCSVGWGGEKLFFGSGTQLSVL.

Comments on this clonotype: This may be a read error: a much more frequent sequence differs by one nucleotide. The rearrangement links TRBV3-1 to TRBJ1-6; no clear D. This CDR3 has 18 amino acids. Germline V gene data show CDR1 as LGHDT and CDR2 as YNNKEL (reference sequence). The CDR3 is CASSYDPIRVSYSSPLHF. As DNA, the CDR3 is TGTGCCAGCAGTTACGACCCCATTAGGGTATCCTATAGTTCACCCCTCCACTTT.

This clonotype was recorded many times. V gene TRBV30 combines with J gene TRBJ2-7; D uncertain. The germline V and J ends were trimmed by 0 bases and 4 bases, with 7 bases remaining between them. The CDR3 is 12 residues long. Germline-derived CDR1 and CDR2 are GTSNPN and SVGIG (reference sequence). CDR3 coding DNA: TGTGCCTGGAGTGTAAACGATTACGAGCAGTACTTC. As protein: CAWSVNDYEQYF.

V gene TRBV7-6 combines with J gene TRBJ2-5, with TRBD2 identical over 11 bases. V trimming: 2 bases; J trimming: 3 bases; junction bases outside the gene matches: 5. The V gene's germline CDR1 is SGHVS and CDR2 FNYEAQ. The CDR3 has 16 amino acids. CDR3 protein: CASSLPGTSGEETQYF. As DNA, the CDR3 is TGTGCCAGCAGCTTACCCGGGACTAGCGGAGAAGAGACCCAGTACTTC. The full variable domain, its missing parts supplied by reference TRBV7-6 and TRBJ2-5, is GAGVSQSPRYKVTKRGQDVALRCDPISGHVSLYWYRQALGQGPEFLTYFNYEAQQDKSGLPNDRFSAERPEGSISTLTIQRTEQRDSAMYRCASSLPGTSGEETQYFGPGTRLLVL.

This clonotype appeared many times. The chain has TRBV12-3 or TRBV12-4 and TRBJ1-1; D is perhaps TRBD1 (5 bases). The germline V and J ends were trimmed by 4 bases and 4 bases, with 10 bases remaining between them. This CDR3 region has 13 residues. The CDR3 DNA is TGTGCCAGCAGTTACAGGTTGGGCACTGAAGCTTTCTTT. Residues: CASSYRLGTEAFF.

This chain joins TRBV5-1 and TRBJ1-4; 9 bases match TRBD1. From germline, CDR1 is SGHRS and CDR2 YFSETQ. The CDR3 is 15 residues long. J lost 7 bases, V lost 4 bases, and 8 bases had no gene match. This chain's CDR3 is CASSKIGTGREKLFF. In DNA form, the CDR3 reads TGCGCCAGCAGCAAGATCGGGACAGGGCGTGAAAAACTGTTTTTT. Full variable domain (remainder filled in from reference TRBV5-1 and TRBJ1-4): KAGVTQTPRYLIKTRGQQVTLSCSPISGHRSVSWYQQTPGQGLQFLFEYFSETQRNKGNFPGRFSGRQFSNSRSEMNVSTLELGDSALYLCASSKIGTGREKLFFGSGTQLSVL.

This clonotype was counted between two and nine times. The genes are TRBV5-1 and TRBJ2-7, with D perhaps matching TRBD2 (7 bases). Trimming pared 1 base from V and 3 bases from J, leaving 17 bases between. The CDR3 length is 16 residues. Germline-derived CDR1 and CDR2 are SGHRS and YFSETQ. CDR3 protein: CASSLPGRGAIYEQYF. In nucleotides, the CDR3 is TGCGCCAGCAGCTTGCCAGGACGGGGGGCCATCTACGAGCAGTACTTC.